This T cell receptor (beta chain) is from a study of blood T cell repertoires in COVID-19. Sequencing was performed with immunoSEQ multiplex PCR; in TCRdb, only in-frame clones are kept and a portion is missing. The data show tens of thousands of clones, with 85% seen just once and 5% to 7% held by the top ten. Germline CDR1 is SNHLY and CDR2 is FYNNEI. The CDR3 sequence is 13 residues long. Deletions cut 5 bases from V and 8 bases from J, with 15 bases between. This receptor was taken from a man aged 50 to 60 with active COVID-19. The J gene is TRBJ1-2, the V gene TRBV2; D is unclear. The source material was peripheral blood. The DNA for the CDR3 is TGTGCCAGCAGTACCATAAGAGGGTTGGGCTACACCTTC. It is translated as CASSTIRGLGYTF. The full variable domain, its missing parts supplied by reference TRBV2 and TRBJ1-2, is EPEVTQTPSHQVTQMGQEVILRCVPISNHLYFYWYRQILGQKVEFLVSFYNNEISEKSEIFDDQFSVERPDGSNFTLKIRSTKLEDSAMYFCASSTIRGLGYTFGSGTRLTVV.